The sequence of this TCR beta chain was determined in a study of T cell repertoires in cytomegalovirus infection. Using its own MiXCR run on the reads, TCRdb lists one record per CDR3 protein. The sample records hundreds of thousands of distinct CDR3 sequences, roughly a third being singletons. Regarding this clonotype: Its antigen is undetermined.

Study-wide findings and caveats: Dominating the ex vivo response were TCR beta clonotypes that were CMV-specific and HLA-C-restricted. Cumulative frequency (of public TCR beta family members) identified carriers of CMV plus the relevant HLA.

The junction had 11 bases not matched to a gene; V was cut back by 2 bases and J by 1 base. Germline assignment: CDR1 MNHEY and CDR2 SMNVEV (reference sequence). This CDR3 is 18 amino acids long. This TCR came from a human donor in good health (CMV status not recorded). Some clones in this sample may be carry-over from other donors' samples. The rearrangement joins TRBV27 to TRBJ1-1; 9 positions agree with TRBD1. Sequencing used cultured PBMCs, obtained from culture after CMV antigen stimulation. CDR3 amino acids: CASSLIMPGTGRNTEAFF. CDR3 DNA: TGTGCCAGCAGTTTAATCATGCCCGGGACAGGGAGGAACACTGAAGCTTTCTTT.